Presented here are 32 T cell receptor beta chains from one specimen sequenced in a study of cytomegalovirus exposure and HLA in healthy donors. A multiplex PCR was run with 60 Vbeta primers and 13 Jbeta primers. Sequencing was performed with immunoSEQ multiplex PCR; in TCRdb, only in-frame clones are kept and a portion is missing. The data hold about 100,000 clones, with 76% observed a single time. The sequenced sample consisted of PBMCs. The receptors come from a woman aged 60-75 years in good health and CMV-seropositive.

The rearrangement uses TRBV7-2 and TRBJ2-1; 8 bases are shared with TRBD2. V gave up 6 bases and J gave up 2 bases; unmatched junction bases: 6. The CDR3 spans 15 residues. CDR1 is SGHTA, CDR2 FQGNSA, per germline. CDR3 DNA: TGTGCCAGCAGGGCGGGGGGAGGCCCCTACAATGAGCAGTTCTTC. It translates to CASRAGGGPYNEQFF.

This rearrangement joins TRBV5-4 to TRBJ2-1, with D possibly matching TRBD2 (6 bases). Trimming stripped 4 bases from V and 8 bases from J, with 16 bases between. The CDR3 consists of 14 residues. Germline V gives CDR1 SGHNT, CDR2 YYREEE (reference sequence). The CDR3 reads CASSPGLPIDEQFF. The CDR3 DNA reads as TGTGCCAGCAGCCCGGGACTCCCGATAGATGAGCAGTTCTTC.

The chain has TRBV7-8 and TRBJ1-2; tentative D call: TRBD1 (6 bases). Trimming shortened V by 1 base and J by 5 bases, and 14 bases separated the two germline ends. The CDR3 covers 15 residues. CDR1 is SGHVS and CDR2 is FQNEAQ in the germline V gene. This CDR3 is CASSLEQGSFYGYTF. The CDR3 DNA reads TGTGCCAGCAGCTTAGAACAGGGTAGTTTTTATGGCTACACCTTC.

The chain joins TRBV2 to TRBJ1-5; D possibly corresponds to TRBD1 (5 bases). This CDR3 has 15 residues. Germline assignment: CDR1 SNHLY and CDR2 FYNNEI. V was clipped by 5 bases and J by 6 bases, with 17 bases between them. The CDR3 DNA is TGTGCCAGCAGTCCCGACAGCCTCGCGTCTCAGCCCCAGCATTTT. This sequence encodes CASSPDSLASQPQHF.

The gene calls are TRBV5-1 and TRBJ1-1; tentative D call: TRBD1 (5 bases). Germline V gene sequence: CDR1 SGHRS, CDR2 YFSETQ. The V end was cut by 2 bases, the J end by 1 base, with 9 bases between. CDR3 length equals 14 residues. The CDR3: CASSLQAENTEAFF. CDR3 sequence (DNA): TGCGCCAGCAGCTTACAGGCGGAGAACACTGAAGCTTTCTTT.

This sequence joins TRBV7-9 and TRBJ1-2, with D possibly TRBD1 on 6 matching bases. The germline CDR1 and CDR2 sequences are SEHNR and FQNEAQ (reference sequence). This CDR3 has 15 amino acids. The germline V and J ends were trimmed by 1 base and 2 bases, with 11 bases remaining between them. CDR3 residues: CASSLGQGPNYGYTF. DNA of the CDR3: TGTGCCAGCAGCTTAGGGCAGGGGCCCAACTATGGCTACACCTTC.

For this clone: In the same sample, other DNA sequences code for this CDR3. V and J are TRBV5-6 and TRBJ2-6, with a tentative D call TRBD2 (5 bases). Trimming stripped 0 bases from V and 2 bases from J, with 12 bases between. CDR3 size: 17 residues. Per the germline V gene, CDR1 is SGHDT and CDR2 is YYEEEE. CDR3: CASSLGPPGAGANVLTF. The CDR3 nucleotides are TGTGCCAGCAGCTTGGGTCCTCCCGGGGCTGGGGCCAACGTCCTGACTTTC. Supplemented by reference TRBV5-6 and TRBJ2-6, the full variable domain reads DAGVTQSPTHLIKTRGQQVTLRCSPKSGHDTVSWYQQALGQGPQFIFQYYEEEERQRGNFPDRFSGHQFPNYSSELNVNALLLGDSALYLCASSLGPPGAGANVLTFGAGSRLTVL.

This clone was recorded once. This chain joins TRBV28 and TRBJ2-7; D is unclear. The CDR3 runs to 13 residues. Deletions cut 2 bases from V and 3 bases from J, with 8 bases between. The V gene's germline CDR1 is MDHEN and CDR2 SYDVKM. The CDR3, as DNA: TGTGCCAGCAGTTTAGGGCCGTTCTACGAGCAGTACTTC. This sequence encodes CASSLGPFYEQYF.

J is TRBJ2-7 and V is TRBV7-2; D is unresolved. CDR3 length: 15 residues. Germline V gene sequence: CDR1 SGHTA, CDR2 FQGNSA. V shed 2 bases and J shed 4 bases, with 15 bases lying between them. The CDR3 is CASSLQLASYYEQYF. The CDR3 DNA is TGTGCCAGCAGCTTACAATTAGCTTCTTATTACGAGCAGTACTTC.

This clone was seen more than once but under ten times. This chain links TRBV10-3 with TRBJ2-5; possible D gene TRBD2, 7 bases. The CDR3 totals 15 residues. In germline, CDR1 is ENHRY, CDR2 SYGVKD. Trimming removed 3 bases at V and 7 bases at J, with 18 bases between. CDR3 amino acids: CAISEQGLSQVTQYF. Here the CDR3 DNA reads TGTGCCATCAGTGAACAGGGACTATCTCAGGTGACCCAGTACTTC.

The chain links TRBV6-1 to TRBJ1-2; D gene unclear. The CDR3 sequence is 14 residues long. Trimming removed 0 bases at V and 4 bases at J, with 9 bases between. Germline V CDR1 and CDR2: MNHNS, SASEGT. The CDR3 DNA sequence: TGTGCCAGCAGTGAAGCCTTCGGTGGCTATGGCTACACCTTC. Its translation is CASSEAFGGYGYTF.

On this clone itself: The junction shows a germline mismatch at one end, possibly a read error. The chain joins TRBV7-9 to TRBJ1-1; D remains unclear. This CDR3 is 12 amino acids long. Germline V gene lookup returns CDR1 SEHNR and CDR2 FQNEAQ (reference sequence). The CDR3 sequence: CSSSLGLSEAFF. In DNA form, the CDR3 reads TGTTCCAGCAGCTTAGGACTTTCTGAAGCTTTCTTT.

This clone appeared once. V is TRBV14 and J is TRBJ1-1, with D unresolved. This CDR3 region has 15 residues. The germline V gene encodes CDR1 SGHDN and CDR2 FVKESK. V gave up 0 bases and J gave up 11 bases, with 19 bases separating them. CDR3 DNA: TGTGCCAGCAGCCAAGAGTCTCTGAGGTTACAGCGGGCTTTCTTT. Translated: CASSQESLRLQRAFF.

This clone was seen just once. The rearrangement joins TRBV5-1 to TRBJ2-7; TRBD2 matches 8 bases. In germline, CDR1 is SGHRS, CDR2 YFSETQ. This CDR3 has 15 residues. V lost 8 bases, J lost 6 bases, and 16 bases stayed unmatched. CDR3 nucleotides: TGCGCCAGTTCAGTCTCGGGAGGGATGCCTTTCGAGCAGTACTTC. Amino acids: CASSVSGGMPFEQYF.

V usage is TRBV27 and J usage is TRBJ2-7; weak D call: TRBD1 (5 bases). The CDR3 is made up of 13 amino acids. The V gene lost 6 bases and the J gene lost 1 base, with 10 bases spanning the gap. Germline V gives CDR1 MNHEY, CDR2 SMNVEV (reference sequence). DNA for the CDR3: TGTGCCAGCAGGGGGCAGGTTTCCTACGAGCAGTACTTC. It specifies CASRGQVSYEQYF.

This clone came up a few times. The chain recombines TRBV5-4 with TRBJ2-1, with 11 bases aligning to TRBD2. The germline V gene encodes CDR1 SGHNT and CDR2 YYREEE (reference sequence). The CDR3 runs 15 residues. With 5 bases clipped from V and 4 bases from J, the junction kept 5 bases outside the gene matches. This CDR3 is CASRPGTSGYNEQFF. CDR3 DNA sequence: TGTGCCAGCAGACCAGGGACTAGCGGATACAATGAGCAGTTCTTC.

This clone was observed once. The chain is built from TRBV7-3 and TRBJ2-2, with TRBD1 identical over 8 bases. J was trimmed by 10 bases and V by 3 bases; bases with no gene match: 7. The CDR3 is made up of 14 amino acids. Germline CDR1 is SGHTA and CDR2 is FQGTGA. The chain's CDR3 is CASSFGPGQEELFF. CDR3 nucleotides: TGTGCCAGCAGCTTCGGACCGGGACAGGAGGAGCTGTTTTTT.

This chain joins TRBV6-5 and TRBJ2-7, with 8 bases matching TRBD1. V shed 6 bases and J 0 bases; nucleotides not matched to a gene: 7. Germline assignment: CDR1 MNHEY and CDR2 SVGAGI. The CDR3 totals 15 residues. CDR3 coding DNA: TGTGCCAGCAGCTCAGGGACAGGCCACTCCTACGAGCAGTACTTC. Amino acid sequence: CASSSGTGHSYEQYF.

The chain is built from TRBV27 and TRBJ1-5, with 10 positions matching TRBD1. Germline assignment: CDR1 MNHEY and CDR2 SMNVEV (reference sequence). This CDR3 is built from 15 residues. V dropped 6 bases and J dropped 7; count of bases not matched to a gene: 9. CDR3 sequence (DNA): TGTGCCAGCAGAATGGGGACAGGGGTAGGGCAGCCCCAGCATTTT. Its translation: CASRMGTGVGQPQHF.

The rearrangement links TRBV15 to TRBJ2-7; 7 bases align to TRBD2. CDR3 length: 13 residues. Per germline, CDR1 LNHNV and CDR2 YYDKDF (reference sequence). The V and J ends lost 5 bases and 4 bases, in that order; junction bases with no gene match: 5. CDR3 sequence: CATSGGSLYEQYF. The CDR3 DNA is TGTGCCACCAGCGGCGGGAGCCTGTACGAGCAGTACTTC.

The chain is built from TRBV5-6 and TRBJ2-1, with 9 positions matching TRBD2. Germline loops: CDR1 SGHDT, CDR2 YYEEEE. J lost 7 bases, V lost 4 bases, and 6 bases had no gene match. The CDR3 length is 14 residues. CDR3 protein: CASSGSGSGNEQFF. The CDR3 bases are TGTGCCAGCAGCGGTAGCGGGAGTGGGAATGAGCAGTTCTTC.

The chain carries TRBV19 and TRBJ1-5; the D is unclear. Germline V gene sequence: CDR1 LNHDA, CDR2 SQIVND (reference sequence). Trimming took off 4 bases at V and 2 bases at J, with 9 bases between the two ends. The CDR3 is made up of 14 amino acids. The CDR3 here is CASSTLLGNQPQHF. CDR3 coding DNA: TGTGCCAGTAGTACACTTCTTGGCAATCAGCCCCAGCATTTT.

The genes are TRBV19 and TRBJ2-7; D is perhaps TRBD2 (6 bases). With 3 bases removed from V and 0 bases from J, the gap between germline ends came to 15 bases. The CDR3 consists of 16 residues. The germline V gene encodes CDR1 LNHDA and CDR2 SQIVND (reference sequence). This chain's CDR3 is CASSIFGGGSSYEQYF. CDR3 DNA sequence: TGTGCCAGTAGTATTTTCGGCGGAGGGAGCTCCTACGAGCAGTACTTC.

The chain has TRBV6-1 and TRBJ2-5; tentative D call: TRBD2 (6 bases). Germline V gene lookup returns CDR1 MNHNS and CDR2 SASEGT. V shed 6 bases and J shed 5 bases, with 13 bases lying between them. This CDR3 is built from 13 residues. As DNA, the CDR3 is TGTGCCAGCAGCTTACACAGCGGGGAGACCCAGTACTTC. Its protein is CASSLHSGETQYF.

CDR3 in DNA: TGTGCCAGCAGCCGTCCCGGGACTCCTAATGAAAAACTGTTTTTT. It translates to CASSRPGTPNEKLFF. V is TRBV14 and J is TRBJ1-4, with D tentatively TRBD1 (5 bases). Germline V lookup: CDR1 SGHDN, CDR2 FVKESK. Trimming cost V 4 bases and J 3 bases, with 12 bases left between them. This CDR3 comprises 15 residues.

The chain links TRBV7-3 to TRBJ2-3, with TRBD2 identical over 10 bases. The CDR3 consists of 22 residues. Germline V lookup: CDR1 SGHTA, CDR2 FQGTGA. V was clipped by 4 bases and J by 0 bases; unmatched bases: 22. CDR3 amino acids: CASSSFPSSGSWRSTSTDTQYF. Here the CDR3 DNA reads TGTGCCAGCAGCTCGTTCCCTTCTAGCGGGAGTTGGCGGAGTACTAGCACAGATACGCAGTATTTT.

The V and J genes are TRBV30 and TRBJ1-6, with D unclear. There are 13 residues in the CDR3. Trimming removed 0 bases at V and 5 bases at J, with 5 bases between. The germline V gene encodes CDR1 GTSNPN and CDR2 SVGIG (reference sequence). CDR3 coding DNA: TGTGCCTGGAGTGTGGCAGATAATTCACCCCTCCACTTT. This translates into CAWSVADNSPLHF.

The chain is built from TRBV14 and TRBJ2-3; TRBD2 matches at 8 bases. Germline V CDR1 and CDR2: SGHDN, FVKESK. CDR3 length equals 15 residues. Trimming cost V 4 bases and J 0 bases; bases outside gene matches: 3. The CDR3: CASSPPGGSTDTQYF. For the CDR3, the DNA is TGTGCCAGCAGCCCCCCGGGGGGGAGCACAGATACGCAGTATTTT.

The CDR3, as DNA: TGTGCCAGCAGTTTCGCGGGATCGGGCAATCAGCCCCAGCATTTT. Translated, it gives CASSFAGSGNQPQHF. The rearrangement joins TRBV27 to TRBJ1-5; D gene uncertain. Germline CDR1 is MNHEY and CDR2 is SMNVEV (reference sequence). Trimming left V 3 bases short and J 2 bases short, with 11 bases between. CDR3 length equals 15 residues.

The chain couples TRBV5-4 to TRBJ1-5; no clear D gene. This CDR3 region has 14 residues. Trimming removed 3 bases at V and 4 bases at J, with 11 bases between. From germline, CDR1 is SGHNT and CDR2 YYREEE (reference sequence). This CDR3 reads CASSSGKHNQPQHF. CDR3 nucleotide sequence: TGTGCCAGCAGCTCCGGGAAGCATAATCAGCCCCAGCATTTT.

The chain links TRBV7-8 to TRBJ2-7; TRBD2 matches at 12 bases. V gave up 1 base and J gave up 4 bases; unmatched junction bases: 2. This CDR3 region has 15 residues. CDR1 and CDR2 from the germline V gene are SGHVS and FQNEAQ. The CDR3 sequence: CASSLVLAGGYEQYF. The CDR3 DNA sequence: TGTGCCAGCAGCTTAGTGCTAGCGGGAGGGTACGAGCAGTACTTC. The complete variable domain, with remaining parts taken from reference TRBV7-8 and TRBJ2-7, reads GAGVSQSPRYKVAKRGQDVALRCDPISGHVSLFWYQQALGQGPEFLTYFQNEAQLDKSGLPSDRFFAERPEGSVSTLKIQRTQQEDSAVYLCASSLVLAGGYEQYFGPGTRLTVT.

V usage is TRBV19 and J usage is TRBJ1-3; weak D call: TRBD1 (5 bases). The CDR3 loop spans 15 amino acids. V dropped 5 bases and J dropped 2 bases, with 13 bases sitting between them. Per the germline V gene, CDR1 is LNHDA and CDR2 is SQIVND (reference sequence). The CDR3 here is CASSLSWGTGNTIYF. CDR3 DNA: TGTGCCAGTAGTCTATCTTGGGGCACTGGAAACACCATATATTTT. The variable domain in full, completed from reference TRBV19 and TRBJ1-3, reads DGGITQSPKYLFRKEGQNVTLSCEQNLNHDAMYWYRQDPGQGLRLIYYSQIVNDFQKGDIAEGYSVSREKKESFPLTVTSAQKNPTAFYLCASSLSWGTGNTIYFGEGSWLTVV.